This T cell receptor beta chain was found in a study of immune evolution from preneoplasia to lung adenocarcinoma (dated by TCRdb to 2020 to 2022). A note on the overall study: HLA loss of heterozygosity was observed in roughly 6.6%, 14% and 36% of AIS, MIA and ADC lesions, respectively, and was not observed in any AAH lesions. The study profiled immune contexture across lung adenocarcinoma precursors and invasive adenocarcinoma using immune gene expression, TCR sequencing and multiplex immunofluorescence. Resected precursor lesions (AAH, AIS, MIA) and invasive adenocarcinomas were each compared against paired morphologically normal lung tissue. The sample size depended on which specimens were available, not on a prior power calculation. The immune data were combined with whole exome sequencing and methylation data from the same cohort of nodules. The overall cohort was made up of fewer than 70 patients with pulmonary nodules who had surgical resection. TCR sequencing data were obtained from around 51 patients. According to the study, about 100 samples were used for TCR sequencing. POLYSOLVER was used to infer class I HLA alleles from exome data, and LOHHLA was used to detect allele-specific HLA loss.

Between the mid-2010s and the late 2010s, the patients underwent resection in either Japan or China. The histologic diagnosis of each case was independently confirmed on H&E slides by two lung cancer pathologists. Premalignant or tumor cells were enriched for nucleic acid extraction by macro-dissection performed after pathologic assessment. FFPE tissue was used for DNA isolation with the AllPrep DNA/RNA FFPE Kit. The immunoSEQ hsTCRbeta Kit was used to sequence TCR beta CDR3 regions from DNA. In the source study's methods: The ImmunoSEQ Analyzer was used to analyse the TCR sequencing data. T cell clonality was defined as 1 minus Pielou's evenness computed on productive rearrangements. The inverse Simpson index, applied to productive templates, was used to measure T cell diversity. T cell density was expressed as TCR beta template counts normalized to usable DNA, with usable DNA estimated by amplifying and sequencing housekeeping genes. Two-sided Kruskal-Wallis tests were used to compare TCR metrics between histologic stages. The immuneACCESS repertoire file appears here via TCRdb, limited to in-frame rearrangements. These files lack a portion of the clones; in checked studies, under half of the deficit traces to unresolved V genes, and the cause of the others is not known. The DNA was the basis for D and trimming; V, J and clone size are from that table. The sample includes tens of thousands of clones, with less than 80% observed a single time. The biggest ten clones account for approximately 4.6% of the sample.

Study-wide findings and limitations: Findings were based on association rather than direct causation; larger cohorts with long-term follow-up and longitudinal biopsies were deemed needed. Because every patient came from Japan and China, how well the results apply to Western populations was uncertain. T cell clonality was highest in KRAS-mutant nodules compared with EGFR-mutant or double wild-type lesions. Normal lung showed the highest clonality, whereas later-stage lesions appeared to have higher T cell density and diversity but lower clonality. Normal lung had the highest top T cell clone frequencies, and these frequencies appeared to fall progressively from AAH through AIS, MIA and invasive adenocarcinoma.

As for this clone: Its antigen is unknown. Per-base quality was not reported, and no clone a single base away is much larger than it.

Counted from cysteine to phenylalanine, this CDR3 has 15 amino acids. Just the 45-base CDR3 DNA is kept, in frame starting at base 1. The junction shows trimming of 2 bases on V and 3 bases on J, and the gene matches do not reach 3 bases of it. Taken from the germline V gene, the CDR1 and CDR2 loops are SGHNT and YENEEA. Sequencing input: FFPE invasive lung adenocarcinoma tissue. In light of the paper, this sample's cell subset or site label describes: frankly invasive lung adenocarcinoma (ADC). The TCR was taken from a person aged 55-75 years with lung adenocarcinoma. The chain uses TRBV11-3 and TRBJ2-1; 8 bases in between match TRBD2. The CDR3 region reads CASSLRLAGYNEQFF. The DNA is TGTGCCAGCAGCTTAAGGCTAGCGGGCTACAATGAGCAGTTCTTC.